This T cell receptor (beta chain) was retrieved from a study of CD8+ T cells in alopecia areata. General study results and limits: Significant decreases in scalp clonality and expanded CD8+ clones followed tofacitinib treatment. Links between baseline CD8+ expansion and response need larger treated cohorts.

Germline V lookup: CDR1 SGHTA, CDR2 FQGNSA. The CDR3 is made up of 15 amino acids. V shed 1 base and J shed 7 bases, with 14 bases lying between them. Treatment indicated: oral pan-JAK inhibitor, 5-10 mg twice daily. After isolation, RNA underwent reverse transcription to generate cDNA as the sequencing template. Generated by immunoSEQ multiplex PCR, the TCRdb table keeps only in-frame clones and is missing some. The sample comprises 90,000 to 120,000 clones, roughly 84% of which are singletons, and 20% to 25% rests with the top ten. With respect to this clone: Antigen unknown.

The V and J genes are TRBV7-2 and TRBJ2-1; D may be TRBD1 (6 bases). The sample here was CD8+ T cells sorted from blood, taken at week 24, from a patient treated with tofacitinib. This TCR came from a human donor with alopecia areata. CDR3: CASSLVSGALNEQFF. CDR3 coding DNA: TGTGCCAGCAGCTTAGTATCAGGGGCTTTGAATGAGCAGTTCTTC.